This is a list of T cell receptor beta chains from one sample in a study of cytomegalovirus exposure and HLA in healthy donors. Here immunoSEQ multiplex PCR was the method, and the copy in TCRdb shows in-frame clones only, minus some. The sample includes more than 95,000 clones, over 65% of them seen just once. Sequencing was performed on PBMCs. These receptors all stem from a man aged 50 to 60 in good health and CMV-seronegative. Both conserved end residues are part of each CDR3. D genes are given only for firm matches. Not every row has a clone size; where given, it reads once, few, many or a size class.

NA,TRBV6-1,NA,TRBJ1-5,13,TGTGCCAGCAGTGATGTGCAGGGTCAGCCCCAGCATTTT,CASSDVQGQPQHF
NA,TRBV9,NA,TRBJ1-1,14,TGTGCCAGCAGCGTAGTAGGGGTCAACACTGAAGCTTTCTTT,CASSVVGVNTEAFF
NA,TRBV28,TRBD1,TRBJ2-1,12,TGTGCCAGCAGCCTGACAGGGTATGAGCAGTTCTTC,CASSLTGYEQFF
NA,TRBV4-2,TRBD1,TRBJ1-6,16,TGTGCCAGCAGCCAAGATAGGGACAGGGCCAATTCACCCCTCCACTTT,CASSQDRDRANSPLHF
few,TRBV18,NA,TRBJ1-2,15,TGTGCCAGCTCTCCACGGGCAGGGGCTAACTATGGCTACACCTTC,CASSPRAGANYGYTF
NA,TRBV7-2,TRBD1,TRBJ1-1,15,TGTGCCAGCAGCCCCGAAGGACAGGCGAACACTGAAGCTTTCTTT,CASSPEGQANTEAFF
NA,TRBV7-2,NA,TRBJ2-3,14,TGTGCCAGCAGTAAAGGACAGCGCACAGATACGCAGTATTTT,CASSKGQRTDTQYF
NA,TRBV7-9,NA,TRBJ2-7,14,TGTGCCAGCAGCTTACTCCCAGGGACCTACGAGCAGTACTTC,CASSLLPGTYEQYF
few,TRBV6-1,NA,TRBJ1-6,12,TGTGCCAGCAGTTTAAATAATTCACCCCTCCACTTT,CASSLNNSPLHF
NA,TRBV6-1,NA,TRBJ1-5,13,TGTGCCAGCAGCGTAGACAGCTACCAGCCCCAGCATTTT,CASSVDSYQPQHF
NA,TRBV19,NA,TRBJ1-5,16,TGTGCCAGTAGTACTTCCCGGACAGCAGCTAATCAGCCCCAGCATTTT,CASSTSRTAANQPQHF
NA,TRBV7-8,TRBD2,TRBJ2-1,15,TGTGCCAGCAGCTTAGTTGGGGGGGGAGGCAATGAGCAGTTCTTC,CASSLVGGGGNEQFF
once,TRBV2,TRBD1,TRBJ1-4,16,TGTGCCAGCAGTGAGGACAGGGTAGGCACTAATGAAAAACTGTTTTTT,CASSEDRVGTNEKLFF
NA,TRBV7-6,NA,TRBJ1-1,13,TGTGCCAGCAGCTTAGGAGGGGGCACTGAAGCTTTCTTT,CASSLGGGTEAFF
NA,TRBV6-1,NA,TRBJ1-1,13,TGTGCCAGCGGCCGGGCAGGGATAACTGAAGCTTTCTTT,CASGRAGITEAFF
NA,TRBV7-9,TRBD2,TRBJ2-2,16,TGTGCCAGCAGCCCCCTAGCGGGGGGACTGGCCGGGGAGCTGTTTTTT,CASSPLAGGLAGELFF
NA,TRBV7-9,NA,TRBJ1-3,14,TGTGCCAGCAGCGCGGGGGGAACAGGAAACACCATATATTTT,CASSAGGTGNTIYF
NA,TRBV19,NA,TRBJ2-5,13,TGTGCCAGTAGTATAGCCAGAGGGGAGACCCAGTACTTC,CASSIARGETQYF
NA,TRBV4-3,NA,TRBJ1-2,16,TGCGCCAGCAGCCAAGAAAGGGCAGGGCCTAACTATGGCTACACCTTC,CASSQERAGPNYGYTF
NA,TRBV2,TRBD1,TRBJ1-2,17,TGTGCCAGGACCCTTTGGGCCGGGACAGGGTCCTCCAATGGCTACACCTTC,CARTLWAGTGSSNGYTF
NA,TRBV5-1,TRBD2,TRBJ2-3,16,TGCGCCAGCAGGGCCGGGACTAGCGGGGGTACAGATACGCAGTATTTT,CASRAGTSGGTDTQYF
NA,TRBV28,NA,TRBJ1-4,15,TGTGCCAGCAGTTTCCGGCGGCAGAGAGGTGAAAAACTGTTTTTT,CASSFRRQRGEKLFF
few,TRBV4-3,TRBD2,TRBJ2-3,18,TGCGCCAGCAGCCTAGGGGGGTATAGCGGGGGGGGCCATGATACGCAGTATTTT,CASSLGGYSGGGHDTQYF
NA,TRBV28,TRBD2,TRBJ2-5,15,TGTGCCAGCAGTTTAGCGGGGGTACGGCAAGAGACCCAGTACTTC,CASSLAGVRQETQYF
NA,TRBV19,TRBD1,TRBJ1-6,16,TGTGCCAGTAGTGAGGGGGACAGGGCTTTTGGATCACCCCTCCACTTT,CASSEGDRAFGSPLHF
few,TRBV13,NA,TRBJ1-2,13,TGTGCCAGCAGTCCTACGGGGGGCTCTGGCTACACCTTC,CASSPTGGSGYTF
few,TRBV2,TRBD1,TRBJ1-1,13,TGTGCCAGCAGCACGACAGGGGGGACTGAAGCTTTCTTT,CASSTTGGTEAFF
NA,TRBV4-1,TRBD1,TRBJ1-6,16,TGCGCCAGCAGCCAAGAGGCAGGGGGTATTGATTCACCCCTCCACTTT,CASSQEAGGIDSPLHF
few,TRBV13,NA,TRBJ1-2,17,TGTGCCAGCAGCTTAACGTTGGCGGAGAAAAAAAACTATGGCTACACCTTC,CASSLTLAEKKNYGYTF
NA,TRBV6-5,TRBD1,TRBJ2-7,13,TGTGCCAGCAGTCCGGGACAGAGATACGAGCAGTACTTC,CASSPGQRYEQYF
NA,TRBV7-2,TRBD2,TRBJ2-5,16,TGTGCCAGCAGCTTACAGGGAGGGCACCAACAAGAGACCCAGTACTTC,CASSLQGGHQQETQYF
NA,TRBV7-2,NA,TRBJ1-5,15,TGTGCCAGCAGCCCCCCAGGGACTTGGAATCAGCCCCAGCATTTT,CASSPPGTWNQPQHF
NA,TRBV6-5,NA,TRBJ2-7,15,TGTGCCACCTTGGATCTCACCGGGCCGGGGGACGAGCAGTACTTC,CATLDLTGPGDEQYF
NA,TRBV6-5,TRBD1,TRBJ2-7,14,TGTGCCAGCCCCCGACAGGGGGCTTTCTACGAGCAGTACTTC,CASPRQGAFYEQYF
NA,TRBV10-1,TRBD1,TRBJ2-2,14,TGCGCCAGCAGGCGGACAGGGGAAACCGGGGAGCTGTTTTTT,CASRRTGETGELFF
once,TRBV6-1,TRBD1,TRBJ1-1,15,TGTGCCAGCACCAGACAGGGAAGAGCGTACACTGAAGCTTTCTTT,CASTRQGRAYTEAFF
NA,TRBV27,NA,TRBJ1-2,15,TGTGCCAGCAGTTTATCAGGGGTCTTGAACTATGGCTACACCTTC,CASSLSGVLNYGYTF
NA,TRBV5-4,TRBD1,TRBJ2-7,15,TGTGCCAGCAGCCAGGACAGGGCGAACCTCTACGAGCAGTACTTC,CASSQDRANLYEQYF
once,TRBV2,NA,TRBJ1-4,11,TGTGCCAGCAGGGCAATTGAAAAACTGTTTTTT,CASRAIEKLFF
NA,TRBV4-2,TRBD1,TRBJ1-2,15,TGTGCCAGCAGCCAAGATATAGGGGGCACCTATGGCTACACCTTC,CASSQDIGGTYGYTF
NA,TRBV19,NA,TRBJ1-4,13,TGTGCCAGTACAACCGGGGTGAGGGAAAAACTGTTTTTT,CASTTGVREKLFF
NA,TRBV7-2,NA,TRBJ2-1,13,TGTGCCAGCAGCGAGCGACAGTACAATGAGCAGTTCTTC,CASSERQYNEQFF
NA,TRBV12-5,TRBD1,TRBJ1-2,16,TGTGCTAGTGGTTTGGTCGACAGGGCATACTTGTATGGCTACACCTTC,CASGLVDRAYLYGYTF
NA,TRBV30,NA,TRBJ1-1,13,TGCGCCTGGCCAGGGTGGGCGAACACTGAAGCTTTCTTT,CAWPGWANTEAFF
few,TRBV5-1,NA,TRBJ2-5,15,TGCGCCAGCAGCTTGGTTGGGGACTTGCAAGAGACCCAGTACTTC,CASSLVGDLQETQYF
NA,TRBV6-6,NA,TRBJ1-2,16,TGTGCCAGTAGTTACTCGAATCCAGGGACTGGAGGGGGCTACACCTTC,CASSYSNPGTGGGYTF
NA,TRBV28,TRBD1,TRBJ2-5,15,TGTGCCAGCAGTTTTCCGACAGGGTCTTTAGAGACCCAGTACTTC,CASSFPTGSLETQYF
few,TRBV7-9,TRBD1,TRBJ1-1,15,TGTGCCAGCAGCTTACCACAGGGGGCAGACACTGAAGCTTTCTTT,CASSLPQGADTEAFF
NA,TRBV6-1,NA,TRBJ1-4,15,TGTGCCAGCAGTGAAGATCCGGGGACTAATGAAAAACTGTTTTTT,CASSEDPGTNEKLFF
NA,TRBV7-2,TRBD1,TRBJ1-5,14,TGTGCCAGCAGTACGGACAGGGTGGATCAGCCCCAGCATTTT,CASSTDRVDQPQHF
NA,TRBV30,TRBD2,TRBJ2-7,18,TGTGCCTGGAGCGATCGAAAGCGGGGGCGATTTAGCTCCTACGAGCAGTACTTC,CAWSDRKRGRFSSYEQYF
few,TRBV5-8,NA,TRBJ1-1,12,TGTGCCAGCAGCTCCGGGGTTACTGAAGCTTTCTTT,CASSSGVTEAFF
once,TRBV9,TRBD1,TRBJ1-1,14,TGTGCCAGCAGCCCCCGGGACAGAAACACTGAAGCTTTCTTT,CASSPRDRNTEAFF
NA,TRBV7-2,TRBD1,TRBJ2-3,15,TGTGCCAGCAGCTCGGGACAGGGGATGTTAGATACGCAGTATTTT,CASSSGQGMLDTQYF
NA,TRBV4-2,NA,TRBJ2-7,18,TGTGCCAGCAGCCAAGTTAGAGGCGCGCTCCTGAGCTCCTACGAGCAGTACTTC,CASSQVRGALLSSYEQYF
NA,TRBV9,TRBD2,TRBJ2-3,15,TGTGCCAGCAGCAGGAGCGGGGCGACTGAAGATACGCAGTATTTT,CASSRSGATEDTQYF
NA,TRBV5-6,NA,TRBJ2-7,14,TGTGCCAGCAGCCCTCAGGGGCCAACCTACGAGCAGTACTTC,CASSPQGPTYEQYF
NA,TRBV6-1,TRBD1,TRBJ2-1,16,TGTGCCAGCAGTGAGGGACAGGGGCGCCTCTACAATGAGCAGTTCTTC,CASSEGQGRLYNEQFF
NA,TRBV14,TRBD1,TRBJ1-2,16,TGTGCCAGCAGCCAAGATCGCCGGACAGGGGCCTATGGCTACACCTTC,CASSQDRRTGAYGYTF